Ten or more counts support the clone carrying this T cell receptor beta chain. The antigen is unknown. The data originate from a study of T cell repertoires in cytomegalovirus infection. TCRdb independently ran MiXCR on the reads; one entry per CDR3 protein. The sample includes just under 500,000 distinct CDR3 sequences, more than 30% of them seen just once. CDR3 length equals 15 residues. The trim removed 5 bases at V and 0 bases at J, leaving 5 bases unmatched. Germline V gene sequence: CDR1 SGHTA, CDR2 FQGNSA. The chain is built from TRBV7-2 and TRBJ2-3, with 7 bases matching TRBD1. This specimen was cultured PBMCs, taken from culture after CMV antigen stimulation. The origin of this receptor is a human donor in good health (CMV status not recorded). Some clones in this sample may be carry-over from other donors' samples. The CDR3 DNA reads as TGTGCCAGCAGCCTTCCGACAGGGAGCACAGATACGCAGTATTTT. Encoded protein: CASSLPTGSTDTQYF.